What follows are 27 T cell receptor beta chains derived from one specimen sequenced in a study of blood T cell repertoires in COVID-19. Sequencing was performed with immunoSEQ multiplex PCR; in TCRdb, only in-frame clones are kept and a portion is missing. The data hold 110,000 to 150,000 clones, with around 86% observed a single time. Sequenced input: peripheral blood. Source of these receptors: a human donor in a cohort sampled during active COVID-19.

CDR3 region: CASSLAGVETQYF. The CDR3 bases are TGTGCCAGCAGCTTAGCAGGGGTGGAGACCCAGTACTTC. This chain uses TRBV7-8 with TRBJ2-5, with D perhaps matching TRBD1 (5 bases). CDR1 and CDR2 from the germline V gene are SGHVS and FQNEAQ. Trimming took off 0 bases at V and 5 bases at J, with 7 bases between the two ends. The CDR3 is 13 amino acids.

The V call is TRBV19, the J call TRBJ2-7, with 10 bases aligning to TRBD1. With V trimmed by 5 bases and J by 4 bases, 5 bases remained unmatched. The length of the CDR3 is 14 residues. Germline V gives CDR1 LNHDA, CDR2 SQIVND (reference sequence). This CDR3 is CASSVPGQGYEQYF. The CDR3 DNA reads as TGTGCCAGTAGTGTTCCGGGACAGGGGTACGAGCAGTACTTC.

The V and J genes are TRBV4-1 and TRBJ2-1; 7 bases match TRBD2. V shed 4 bases, J shed 0 bases, and the junction held 9 bases outside the gene matches. Germline values: CDR1 MGHRA, CDR2 YSYEKL. The CDR3 contains 17 residues. DNA for the CDR3: TGCGCCAGCAGCCTCTCGGGCGGGAGCCCCTCCTACAATGAGCAGTTCTTC. The encoded protein is CASSLSGGSPSYNEQFF.

The V call is TRBV5-1, the J call TRBJ2-7; 8 bases match TRBD2. The germline V gene encodes CDR1 SGHRS and CDR2 YFSETQ. V shed 0 bases and J 2 bases; nucleotides not matched to a gene: 4. CDR3 length: 15 residues. The CDR3 here is CASSLGGTSTYEQYF. In DNA, the CDR3 is TGCGCCAGCAGCTTGGGAGGGACTAGTACCTACGAGCAGTACTTC. The full variable domain, with the rest looked up from reference TRBV5-1 and TRBJ2-7, is KAGVTQTPRYLIKTRGQQVTLSCSPISGHRSVSWYQQTPGQGLQFLFEYFSETQRNKGNFPGRFSGRQFSNSRSEMNVSTLELGDSALYLCASSLGGTSTYEQYFGPGTRLTVT.

This clone was counted a single time. The chain links TRBV19 to TRBJ2-7; the match to TRBD1 covers 11 bases. Trimming took 6 bases from V and 2 from J; bases not matched to a gene: 6. This CDR3 has 15 amino acids. Germline CDR1 is LNHDA and CDR2 is SQIVND (reference sequence). The CDR3 region is CASRPGTGGAYEQYF. The CDR3 coding sequence is TGTGCCAGTAGACCTGGGACAGGGGGGGCCTACGAGCAGTACTTC.

The gene calls are TRBV7-6 and TRBJ2-3; 10 bases map to TRBD2. Germline CDR1 SGHVS, CDR2 FNYEAQ. Trimming cost V 1 base and J 4 bases; bases outside gene matches: 5. The CDR3 length is 16 residues. The CDR3, as DNA: TGTGCCAGCAGCTTAGTCAGTGGGACTAGCGCAGATACGCAGTATTTT. Its protein is CASSLVSGTSADTQYF. The full variable domain, its missing parts supplied by reference TRBV7-6 and TRBJ2-3, is GAGVSQSPRYKVTKRGQDVALRCDPISGHVSLYWYRQALGQGPEFLTYFNYEAQQDKSGLPNDRFSAERPEGSISTLTIQRTEQRDSAMYRCASSLVSGTSADTQYFGPGTRLTVL.

The chain employs TRBV3-1 (or the pseudogene TRBV3-2) and TRBJ2-3, with 9 bases fitting TRBD1. V lost 0 bases, J lost 4 bases, and 14 bases stayed unmatched. Germline lookup yields CDR1 LGHDT and CDR2 YNNKEL (reference sequence). CDR3 length: 19 residues. This CDR3 reads CASSQDVVGYRGLADTQYF. In DNA form, the CDR3 reads TGTGCCAGCAGCCAAGATGTTGTTGGGTACAGGGGGCTTGCAGATACGCAGTATTTT.

The chain joins TRBV5-1 to TRBJ1-2; TRBD1 matches at 11 bases. The CDR3 has 17 amino acids. Germline V gene data show CDR1 as SGHRS and CDR2 as YFSETQ. The trim removed 0 bases at V and 8 bases at J, leaving 12 bases unmatched. The CDR3 sequence: CASSLGPPGTGGVGYTF. The CDR3 DNA is TGCGCCAGCAGCTTGGGGCCTCCCGGGACAGGGGGAGTGGGCTACACCTTC.

The J gene is TRBJ2-3, the V gene TRBV5-1; D not certain. The CDR3 length is 15 residues. Germline assignment: CDR1 SGHRS and CDR2 YFSETQ. Trimming left V 2 bases short and J 2 bases short, with 12 bases between. The CDR3 loop is CASSFWRKNTDTQYF. CDR3 nucleotides: TGCGCCAGCAGCTTCTGGAGAAAAAACACAGATACGCAGTATTTT.

In this sample, this clone turned up once. The V call is TRBV7-9, the J call TRBJ1-4; no firm D call. CDR3 size: 18 residues. Per germline, CDR1 SEHNR and CDR2 FQNEAQ (reference sequence). V shed 2 bases and J shed 0 bases, with 16 bases lying between them. The CDR3 protein is CASSLTRGRGATNEKLFF. The CDR3 DNA follows: TGTGCCAGCAGCTTAACAAGAGGGCGTGGAGCAACTAATGAAAAACTGTTTTTT.

V gene TRBV10-3 combines with J gene TRBJ2-1; 7 bases are a match to TRBD2. Trimming at V came to 4 bases and at J to 12 bases, leaving 3 bases not matched to a gene. This CDR3 is built from 11 residues. Germline lookup yields CDR1 ENHRY and CDR2 SYGVKD. The CDR3: CAISGGGTQFF. The CDR3 bases are TGTGCCATCAGTGGGGGGGGGACGCAGTTCTTC.

V usage is TRBV10-3 and J usage is TRBJ2-7; 10 bases fit TRBD1. Germline V lookup: CDR1 ENHRY, CDR2 SYGVKD. The CDR3 runs to 12 residues. Trimming at V came to 7 bases and at J to 6 bases, leaving 3 bases not matched to a gene. CDR3 DNA: TGTGCCATCAAAGGGACAGGGGCCGAGCAGTACTTC. Protein product: CAIKGTGAEQYF.

This rearrangement joins TRBV11-2 to TRBJ2-7; possible D gene TRBD1, 6 bases. V lost 4 bases and J 1 base, leaving 14 bases between the germline ends. Germline-derived CDR1 and CDR2 are SGHAT and FQNNGV. This CDR3 has 15 residues. The CDR3, as DNA: TGTGCCAGCAGCTCTTCAGGGGTTTGGTCCTACGAGCAGTACTTC. It yields the protein CASSSSGVWSYEQYF.

The CDR3 protein is CASSIGAVNTEAFF. The CDR3 nucleotides are TGTGCCAGTAGTATAGGGGCAGTGAACACTGAAGCTTTCTTT. This chain joins TRBV19 and TRBJ1-1; D not certain. Trimming cost V 1 base and J 0 bases, with 6 bases left between them. The CDR3 has 14 residues. Germline lookup yields CDR1 LNHDA and CDR2 SQIVND (reference sequence).

The chain links TRBV9 to TRBJ1-3, with D possibly being TRBD1 (6 bases). CDR3 length: 18 residues. Germline V gene sequence: CDR1 SGDLS, CDR2 YYNGEE. V lost 0 bases and J lost 1, with 17 bases in between. CDR3 sequence (DNA): TGTGCCAGCAGCGTAGTTGGGGACATCCAAACATCTGGAAACACCATATATTTT. Translation gives CASSVVGDIQTSGNTIYF.

The J gene is TRBJ2-1, the V gene TRBV4-1, with 13 bases identical to TRBD2. The CDR3 sequence is 19 residues long. Germline V gene data show CDR1 as MGHRA and CDR2 as YSYEKL. V trimming: 4 bases; J trimming: 7 bases; junction bases outside the gene matches: 16. CDR3: CASSPQGGLAGRPQNEQFF. CDR3 DNA sequence: TGCGCCAGCAGCCCTCAAGGGGGACTAGCGGGAAGGCCGCAAAATGAGCAGTTCTTC.

This clone showed up just a few times. V is TRBV7-2 and J is TRBJ2-7, with D perhaps TRBD2 (6 bases). The germline gives CDR1 SGHTA, CDR2 FQGNSA. V was clipped by 3 bases and J by 0 bases, with 12 bases between them. There are 15 residues in the CDR3. CDR3 protein: CASSFLALNSYEQYF. The CDR3 bases are TGTGCCAGCAGCTTTCTAGCGCTTAACTCCTACGAGCAGTACTTC. Together with reference TRBV7-2 and TRBJ2-7, the CDR3 gives the full variable domain: GAGVSQSPSNKVTEKGKDVELRCDPISGHTALYWYRQSLGQGLEFLIYFQGNSAPDKSGLPSDRFSAERTGGSVSTLTIQRTQQEDSAVYLCASSFLALNSYEQYFGPGTRLTVT.

The rearrangement links TRBV6-2 or TRBV6-3 to TRBJ1-5; D is perhaps TRBD1 (6 bases). The germline CDR1 and CDR2 sequences are MNHEY and SVGEGT. V was pared by 0 bases and J by 7 bases, with 22 bases between. This CDR3 comprises 18 residues. The CDR3: CASSYSSPETGSRQPQHF. The CDR3 DNA reads TGTGCCAGCAGTTACTCGAGCCCCGAAACAGGGAGTCGCCAGCCCCAGCATTTT.

The rearrangement links TRBV18 to TRBJ2-5; tentative D call: TRBD2 (6 bases). The V gene's germline CDR1 is KGHSH and CDR2 LQKENI. The CDR3 sequence is 14 residues long. The V end was cut by 5 bases, the J end by 2 bases, with 12 bases between. This CDR3 reads CASSYVGGQETQYF. The CDR3, as DNA: TGTGCCAGCTCATACGTGGGGGGACAAGAGACCCAGTACTTC.

V gene TRBV7-6 combines with J gene TRBJ2-3, with TRBD2 matching over 14 bases. V was pared by 5 bases and J by 4 bases, with 2 bases of the junction left unmatched. The CDR3 is 15 residues long. Germline-derived CDR1 and CDR2 are SGHVS and FNYEAQ. The CDR3 protein is CASSPGLAGADTQYF. In nucleotides, the CDR3 is TGTGCCAGCAGCCCGGGACTAGCGGGAGCAGATACGCAGTATTTT.

This clone turned up a few times. The chain combines TRBV3-1 (or the pseudogene TRBV3-2) with TRBJ2-6, with 11 bases identical to TRBD1. V gave up 2 bases and J gave up 1 base; unmatched junction bases: 7. The CDR3 consists of 19 residues. Germline CDR1 reads LGHDT; CDR2 reads YNNKEL (reference sequence). The CDR3 is CASSQTGTGGRSGANVLTF. The CDR3 coding sequence is TGTGCCAGCAGCCAAACCGGGACAGGGGGACGATCTGGGGCCAACGTCCTGACTTTC.

The V and J genes are TRBV18 and TRBJ1-1; D remains unclear. Deletions cut 5 bases from V and 0 bases from J, with 7 bases between. The CDR3 is 13 amino acids. Looked up from germline, CDR1 is KGHSH and CDR2 is LQKENI. This CDR3 is CASSETVNTEAFF. The DNA of the CDR3 is TGTGCCAGCTCAGAAACGGTGAACACTGAAGCTTTCTTT.

The rearrangement uses TRBV5-1 and TRBJ2-1, with 13 bases aligning to TRBD2. CDR1 and CDR2 from the germline V gene are SGHRS and YFSETQ. V was clipped by 4 bases and J by 4 bases; unmatched bases: 5. The CDR3 totals 16 residues. The CDR3: CASSPGLAGLYNEQFF. In DNA, the CDR3 is TGCGCCAGCAGCCCGGGACTAGCGGGACTATACAATGAGCAGTTCTTC.

This clone has a handful of counts. The genes are TRBV7-9 and TRBJ2-1; 7 bases agree with TRBD1. Unmatched junction bases numbered 20, after V lost 5 bases and J lost 4 bases. The CDR3 is 19 amino acids. Germline V lookup: CDR1 SEHNR, CDR2 FQNEAQ (reference sequence). This CDR3 reads CASSRYPGLQGSSYNEQFF. Written as DNA, the CDR3 is TGTGCCAGCAGCCGATATCCGGGATTACAGGGGTCCTCGTACAATGAGCAGTTCTTC.

This clone was observed a few times. The rearrangement joins TRBV7-9 to TRBJ2-7; the match to TRBD1 covers 7 bases. The CDR3 extends over 15 amino acids. CDR1 SEHNR and CDR2 FQNEAQ come from the germline V gene (reference sequence). V trimming: 5 bases; J trimming: 3 bases; junction bases outside the gene matches: 10. Here the CDR3 reads CASSPMGAGGYEQYF. The CDR3 region has the DNA TGTGCCAGCAGCCCCATGGGGGCAGGGGGCTACGAGCAGTACTTC.

The rearrangement links TRBV7-9 to TRBJ1-1, with TRBD1 as a possible D gene (5 bases). This CDR3 has 14 amino acids. Trimming shortened V by 4 bases and J by 5 bases, and 14 bases separated the two germline ends. Per the germline V gene, CDR1 is SEHNR and CDR2 is FQNEAQ (reference sequence). CDR3 in amino acids: CASSSLGGVTEAFF. DNA of the CDR3: TGTGCCAGCAGCTCCCTTGGAGGGGTTACTGAAGCTTTCTTT.

The chain links TRBV7-2 to TRBJ1-3, with D unresolved. The V gene's germline CDR1 is SGHTA and CDR2 FQGNSA. This CDR3 is 14 amino acids long. V lost 0 bases to trimming and J lost 0 bases, with 3 bases between them. The CDR3 spells CASSLASSGNTIYF. The DNA for the CDR3 is TGTGCCAGCAGCTTAGCCAGCTCTGGAAACACCATATATTTT.